These T cell receptor beta chains were read from a single sample in a study of blood T cell repertoires in COVID-19. The assay was immunoSEQ multiplex PCR, and TCRdb's table has in-frame clones only and misses some. This table holds hundreds of thousands of clones, roughly 90% found once. Specimen: peripheral blood. These receptors all come from a young woman with COVID-19, enrolled during active disease. Each CDR3 is given with its conserved first and last residue. The D gene is left open where the match is weak. Size is omitted from some rows. Given values are once, few, many or a class for expanded clones.

D gene: -
V gene: TRBV30
clone size: -
J gene: TRBJ2-7
CDR3 DNA: TGTGCCTGGAGTAAAGGACAGCCTCCCCGCGAGCAGTACTTC
CDR3 protein: CAWSKGQPPREQYF

D gene: TRBD2
V gene: TRBV11-2
clone size: -
J gene: TRBJ2-7
CDR3 DNA: TGTGCCAGCAGCTTCGGACTAGCGGGAAACTACGAGCAGTACTTC
CDR3 protein: CASSFGLAGNYEQYF

D gene: -
V gene: TRBV5-1
clone size: -
J gene: TRBJ2-2
CDR3 DNA: TGCGCCAGCAGCCGGAACACCGGGGAGCTGTTTTTT
CDR3 protein: CASSRNTGELFF

D gene: TRBD1
V gene: TRBV5-4
clone size: -
J gene: TRBJ2-1
CDR3 DNA: TGTGCCAGCAGCTTAAAGACAGGGCCCAGGTCCTACAATGAGCAGTTCTTC
CDR3 protein: CASSLKTGPRSYNEQFF

D gene: -
V gene: TRBV10-3
clone size: -
J gene: TRBJ1-6
CDR3 DNA: TGTGCCATCAGTGGGGCAGGGAATTCACCCCTCCACTTT
CDR3 protein: CAISGAGNSPLHF

D gene: TRBD1
V gene: TRBV2
clone size: -
J gene: TRBJ1-1
CDR3 DNA: TGTGCCAGCACCCAGGGGGAAAACACTGAAGCTTTCTTT
CDR3 protein: CASTQGENTEAFF

D gene: TRBD2
V gene: TRBV2
clone size: -
J gene: TRBJ2-7
CDR3 DNA: TGTGCCAGCAGTGACAAGACTAGCGGGGTCTACGAGCAGTACTTC
CDR3 protein: CASSDKTSGVYEQYF

D gene: -
V gene: TRBV28
clone size: -
J gene: TRBJ2-7
CDR3 DNA: TGTGCCAGCAGTTTAGCGCAGGGGTCCCACGAGCAGTACTTC
CDR3 protein: CASSLAQGSHEQYF

D gene: TRBD1
V gene: TRBV2
clone size: -
J gene: TRBJ2-7
CDR3 DNA: TGTGCCACCAATCAGGGACAGGATAGCTCCTACGAGCAGTACTTC
CDR3 protein: CATNQGQDSSYEQYF

D gene: TRBD1
V gene: TRBV5-1
clone size: -
J gene: TRBJ1-2
CDR3 DNA: TGCGCCAGCAGCTCCCTGCCCGGGACAGAGAACTATGGCTACACCTTC
CDR3 protein: CASSSLPGTENYGYTF

D gene: -
V gene: TRBV6-5
clone size: -
J gene: TRBJ2-2
CDR3 DNA: TGTGCCAGCAGCTCCCCGGAGCTGTTTTTT
CDR3 protein: CASSSPELFF

D gene: -
V gene: TRBV30
clone size: -
J gene: TRBJ2-7
CDR3 DNA: TGTGCCTGGGGAACGGGACAAGGATACTACGAGCAGTACTTC
CDR3 protein: CAWGTGQGYYEQYF

D gene: -
V gene: TRBV19
clone size: once
J gene: TRBJ1-2
CDR3 DNA: TGTGCCAGTTTCCATCCTGGGGAGCTTGGCTACACCTTC
CDR3 protein: CASFHPGELGYTF

D gene: -
V gene: TRBV11-2
clone size: -
J gene: TRBJ2-7
CDR3 DNA: TGTGCCAGCAGCTTGCCCCCGAATTCAGACGAGCAGTACTTC
CDR3 protein: CASSLPPNSDEQYF

D gene: -
V gene: TRBV6-5
clone size: -
J gene: TRBJ1-4
CDR3 DNA: TGTGCCAGCAGGAGAGCCGCTTCCAATGAAAAACTGTTTTTT
CDR3 protein: CASRRAASNEKLFF

D gene: TRBD1
V gene: TRBV7-6
clone size: -
J gene: TRBJ1-5
CDR3 DNA: TGTGCCAGCAGTCCCGGGACAGGGGGCATAAGCAATCAGCCCCAGCATTTT
CDR3 protein: CASSPGTGGISNQPQHF

D gene: -
V gene: TRBV5-4
clone size: -
J gene: TRBJ2-7
CDR3 DNA: TGTGCCAGCAGCTTGGACCGGGGGGCGTTCTACGAGCAGTACTTC
CDR3 protein: CASSLDRGAFYEQYF

D gene: -
V gene: TRBV18
clone size: -
J gene: TRBJ2-1
CDR3 DNA: TGTGCCAGCTCACCCAGGGCAGGGTCGAACAATGAGCAGTTCTTC
CDR3 protein: CASSPRAGSNNEQFF

D gene: -
V gene: TRBV4-3
clone size: -
J gene: TRBJ1-6
CDR3 DNA: TGCGCCAGCAGCCAAGGCGGGATTAATTCACCCCTCCACTTT
CDR3 protein: CASSQGGINSPLHF

D gene: TRBD2
V gene: TRBV19
clone size: few
J gene: TRBJ2-7
CDR3 DNA: TGTGCCAGTAGTAAGGCCGCGGGAGGGCTAGGGGCCTACGAGCAGTACTTC
CDR3 protein: CASSKAAGGLGAYEQYF

D gene: TRBD1
V gene: TRBV10-1
clone size: -
J gene: TRBJ1-2
CDR3 DNA: TGCGCCAGCAGTGAGTCGGGACAGGCCGGGTATGGCTACACCTTC
CDR3 protein: CASSESGQAGYGYTF

D gene: TRBD1
V gene: TRBV6-2/TRBV6-3
clone size: few
J gene: TRBJ1-1
CDR3 DNA: TGTGCCAGCAGCCCACAGGGGCTGGGGGCTGAAGCTTTCTTT
CDR3 protein: CASSPQGLGAEAFF

D gene: TRBD2
V gene: TRBV29-1
clone size: -
J gene: TRBJ2-5
CDR3 DNA: TGCAGCGTTGAATCACTAGCGGGTGAGACCCAGTACTTC
CDR3 protein: CSVESLAGETQYF

D gene: TRBD2
V gene: TRBV14
clone size: -
J gene: TRBJ2-3
CDR3 DNA: TGTGCCAGCAGCCCCGGACTAGCGGTGTACACAGATACGCAGTATTTT
CDR3 protein: CASSPGLAVYTDTQYF